This T cell receptor (beta chain) was captured in a study of blood T cell repertoires in COVID-19. Study summary: Sources were T cells, B-cell-depleted T cells, or PBMCs; the material itself was cDNA or gDNA.

The cohort comprised adults aged roughly 18 to 95 years residing in 20 to 30 US areas. The V end was cut by 4 bases, the J end by 1 base, with 7 bases between. This CDR3 is 13 amino acids long. The V gene's germline CDR1 is SNHLY and CDR2 FYNNEI. With respect to this clone: The identical CDR3 is also encoded by other nucleotide sequences in the sample.

Sequencing used immunoSEQ multiplex PCR; TCRdb keeps in-frame clones, though not all of them. The data hold hundreds of thousands of clones, with roughly nine tenths observed a single time. The rearrangement uses TRBV2 and TRBJ1-1, with D possibly TRBD1 on 6 matching bases. Sequencing input: PBMCs or T cells enriched from blood (not recorded which). The sequence derives from a man between 18 and 35 years old who had recovered from COVID-19. The CDR3 DNA is TGTGCCAGCAGTGCGGACAGGAACACTGAAGCTTTCTTT. Amino acids: CASSADRNTEAFF. Combining the CDR3 with reference TRBV2 and TRBJ1-1 gives the whole variable domain EPEVTQTPSHQVTQMGQEVILRCVPISNHLYFYWYRQILGQKVEFLVSFYNNEISEKSEIFDDQFSVERPDGSNFTLKIRSTKLEDSAMYFCASSADRNTEAFFGQGTRLTVV.